Included here is one TCR beta chain sequence, with context. Its antigen remains unidentified. Unique molecular identifiers were added to individual cDNA molecules. From the 5' RACE reads, TCRdb called clonotypes with MiXCR, one entry per CDR3 protein. Here the sample spans about 90,000 distinct CDR3 sequences, 9.5% to 15% being singletons. The data originate from a study of early T cells in non-severe SARS-CoV-2 infection. Study-wide context: Sequencing was performed on bulk RNA from unsorted whole blood, leaving chains unpaired. Study-level results: Private and CD4 specificities were missed by VDJdb matching, skewed to anti-spike CD8.

V lost 2 bases to trimming and J lost 6 bases, with 26 bases between them. CDR3 length equals 17 residues. In germline, CDR1 is GTSNPN, CDR2 SVGIG (reference sequence). V gene TRBV30 combines with J gene TRBJ2-7, with a weak D call TRBD2 (6 bases). The TCR comes from an adult who was a healthcare worker with PCR-confirmed SARS-CoV-2 infection or an uninfected control (not recorded which). Sample: whole blood, taken at baseline. CDR3 DNA sequence: TGTGCCTGGAGTCCCTCCCCGGCGGGGAGGTTTTCGGCCGAGCAGTACTTC. It yields the protein CAWSPSPAGRFSAEQYF.